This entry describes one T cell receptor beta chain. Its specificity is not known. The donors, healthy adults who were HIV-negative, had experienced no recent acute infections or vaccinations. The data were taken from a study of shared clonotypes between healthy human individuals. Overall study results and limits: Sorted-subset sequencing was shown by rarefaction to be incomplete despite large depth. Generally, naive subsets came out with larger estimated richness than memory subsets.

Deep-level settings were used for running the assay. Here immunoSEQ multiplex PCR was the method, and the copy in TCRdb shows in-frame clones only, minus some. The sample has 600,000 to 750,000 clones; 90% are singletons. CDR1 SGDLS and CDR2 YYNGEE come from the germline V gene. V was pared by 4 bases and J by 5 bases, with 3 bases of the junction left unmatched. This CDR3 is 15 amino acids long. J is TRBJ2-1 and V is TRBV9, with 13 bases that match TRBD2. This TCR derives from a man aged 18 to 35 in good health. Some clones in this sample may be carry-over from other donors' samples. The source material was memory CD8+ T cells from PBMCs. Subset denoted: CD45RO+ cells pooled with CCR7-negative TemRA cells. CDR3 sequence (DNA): TGTGCCAGCAGCACGGGGACTAGCGGGGACAATGAGCAGTTCTTC. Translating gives CASSTGTSGDNEQFF.